This TCR beta chain was documented in a study of T cells in Graves' hyperthyroidism and ophthalmopathy. The source material, RNA transcripts, was used to amplify TCR beta CDR3 regions. The study used the HTBI primer set for a first-round RT-PCR of the TCR CDR3. TCRdb itself ran the multiplex PCR reads through MiXCR, one entry per CDR3 protein. This sample has roughly 580,000 distinct CDR3 sequences, with around 45% found just once. In this sample, this clonotype turned up many times. Deletions cut 1 base from V and 3 bases from J, with 13 bases between. The CDR3 covers 15 residues. Germline CDR1 and CDR2: SEHNR and FQNEAQ (reference sequence).

Sequenced: peripheral blood or thyroid tissue (not recorded which). The source is a woman between 18 and 29 years old with Graves' hyperthyroidism. V gene TRBV7-9 combines with J gene TRBJ2-7; D possibly corresponds to TRBD1 (5 bases). This chain's CDR3 is CASSLEAGSNYEQYF. The CDR3 bases are TGTGCCAGCAGCTTAGAGGCAGGGTCTAACTACGAGCAGTACTTC.